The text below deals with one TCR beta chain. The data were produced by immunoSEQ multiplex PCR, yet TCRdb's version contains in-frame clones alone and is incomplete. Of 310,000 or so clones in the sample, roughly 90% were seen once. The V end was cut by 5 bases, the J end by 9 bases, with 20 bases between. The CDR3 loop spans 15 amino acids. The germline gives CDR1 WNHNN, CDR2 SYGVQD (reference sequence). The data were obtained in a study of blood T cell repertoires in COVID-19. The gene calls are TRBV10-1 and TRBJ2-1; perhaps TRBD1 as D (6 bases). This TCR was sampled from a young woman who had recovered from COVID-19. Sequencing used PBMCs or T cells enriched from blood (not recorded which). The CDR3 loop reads CASSQTNALGGEQFF. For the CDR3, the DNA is TGCGCCAGCAGTCAAACGAATGCATTAGGGGGTGAGCAGTTCTTC.